This T cell receptor (beta chain) comes out of a study of T-cell reconstitution after alpha-beta-depleted transplantation in children. Using unique molecular identifiers, the investigators prepared the TCRbeta library. TCRdb used MiXCR to reprocess the PCR reads, holding one entry per CDR3 protein. Of nearly 550,000 distinct CDR3 sequences in the sample, around 20% are singletons; the top ten hold about 3.1%. This clonotype turned up a few times. The specimen comprised PBMCs from the stem cell graft donor, sampled from the stem cell graft. The receptor's source is a human donor who donated a stem cell graft to a child with acute lymphoblastic leukemia.

The DNA of the CDR3 is TGCAGTGCTACCGTGGGGACCCAGACCCGAAAACTGTTTTTT. As protein: CSATVGTQTRKLFF. This chain connects TRBV20-1 to TRBJ1-4; D is possibly TRBD1 (5 bases). CDR1 and CDR2 from the germline V gene are DFQATT and SNEGSKA (reference sequence). This CDR3 is 14 amino acids long. V dropped 4 bases and J dropped 10 bases, with 19 bases sitting between them.